These 27 T cell receptor beta chains were all obtained from the same sample, sequenced in a study of prognosis after radiotherapy for stage I lung cancer. Multiplex PCR in two rounds served to amplify TCR beta CDR3 from genomic DNA. Round one of PCR was performed, and it used primers specific to each TRBV and TRBJ gene. A single record per CDR3 protein comes from TCRdb applying MiXCR to the multiplex PCR reads. The sample has 30,000 or so distinct CDR3 sequences, around 31% seen once. Sequencing used PBMCs, obtained before or after stereotactic body radiation therapy (not recorded which). These TCRs come from a donor aged 50 or older with non-small cell lung cancer.

In regard to this clonotype: One end of the junction fails to match germline, which may point to a read error. This chain connects TRBV6-2 or TRBV6-3 to TRBJ1-2; TRBD1 agrees at 7 bases. The germline V gene encodes CDR1 MNHEY and CDR2 SVGEGT. This CDR3 has 11 residues. CDR3 bases: TGTGCCAGCAGTCACGGGACAGTCCACAACTTC. Translated, it gives CASSHGTVHNF.

As to this clonotype: This probably arose from a read error, given a far larger clone one base away. The J gene is TRBJ2-4, the V gene TRBV19; 11 nucleotides match TRBD2. The J call is in doubt because the DNA end fits TRBJ2-1 better. The CDR3 runs to 16 residues. The germline gives CDR1 LNHDA, CDR2 SQIVND (reference sequence). The CDR3 spells CASSPGVAGGGDGQFF. In nucleotides, the CDR3 is TGTGCCAGTAGTCCCGGGGTAGCGGGAGGGGGCGATGGGCAGTTCTTC.

This clonotype was observed at least ten times. The CDR3 reads CSAIPGVGSTEAFF. The CDR3 DNA is TGCAGTGCTATTCCGGGAGTGGGGAGTACTGAAGCTTTCTTT. The genes are TRBV20-1 and TRBJ1-1; unclear D gene. CDR1 is DFQATT and CDR2 is SNEGSKA in the germline V gene (reference sequence). The V end was cut by 4 bases, the J end by 5 bases, with 17 bases between. This CDR3 contains 14 residues.

In this sample, this clonotype turned up many times. This sequence joins TRBV28 and TRBJ1-2; D is perhaps TRBD1 (6 bases). This CDR3 contains 14 residues. Germline-derived CDR1 and CDR2 are MDHEN and SYDVKM. V shed 6 bases and J shed 3 bases, with 14 bases lying between them. The CDR3 DNA reads TGTGCCAGCAGCCTCGGGAGGGGGGACTATGGCTACACCTTC. This encodes CASSLGRGDYGYTF.

This clonotype showed up many times. The chain uses TRBV28 and TRBJ2-1, with TRBD1 matching 10 bases. The CDR3 is made up of 15 amino acids. Germline CDR1 MDHEN, CDR2 SYDVKM. J lost 4 bases, V lost 5 bases, and 5 bases had no gene match. CDR3 nucleotide sequence: TGTGCCAGCAGTACGCCGGGACAGGGGTACAATGAGCAGTTCTTC. Amino acid sequence: CASSTPGQGYNEQFF.

This clonotype appeared many times. The V call is TRBV6-1, the J call TRBJ1-5; D is possibly TRBD1 (5 bases). V was shortened by 7 bases and J by 0 bases, with 13 bases between the two germline ends. There are 15 residues in the CDR3. The germline gives CDR1 MNHNS, CDR2 SASEGT. This chain's CDR3 is CASIRDYYSNQPQHF. Written as DNA, the CDR3 is TGTGCCAGCATTAGGGACTACTATAGCAATCAGCCCCAGCATTTT.

This clonotype was counted at least ten times. This chain links TRBV19 with TRBJ1-1; tentative D call: TRBD1 (6 bases). V was clipped by 6 bases and J by 1 base, with 15 bases between them. Per germline, CDR1 LNHDA and CDR2 SQIVND (reference sequence). The CDR3 totals 15 residues. The CDR3 bases are TGTGCCAGTAGCCCAGCCTCAGGGGCGAACACTGAAGCTTTCTTT. Amino acid sequence: CASSPASGANTEAFF.

This clonotype rates as large. The chain recombines TRBV12-3 or TRBV12-4 with TRBJ2-2, with 8 bases matching TRBD1. Germline trimming cut 6 bases from V and 3 bases from J; bases unmatched to any gene: 6. The CDR3 loop spans 15 amino acids. The CDR3 region is CASSRDRGDTGELFF. The CDR3 nucleotides read TGTGCCAGCAGCCGCGACAGGGGTGACACCGGGGAGCTGTTTTTT.

There are many counts of this clonotype. The V call is TRBV14, the J call TRBJ1-1, with 9 bases fitting TRBD1. Looked up from germline, CDR1 is SGHDN and CDR2 is FVKESK. The CDR3 is 16 residues long. The V segment lost 4 bases and the J segment 0 bases; nucleotides outside the gene matches: 6. DNA for the CDR3: TGTGCCAGCAGCCGTAGGACAGGGGCCGTGAACACTGAAGCTTTCTTT. Translation gives CASSRRTGAVNTEAFF.

By share, this clonotype ranks as medium-sized (0.01 to 0.1%). The chain couples TRBV12-3 or TRBV12-4 to TRBJ2-2; 9 bases align to TRBD1. J gave up 5 bases and V 7 bases, and 14 bases lay outside the gene matches. The CDR3 consists of 17 residues. CDR3 in amino acids: CASKGIWGQGRTGELFF. In nucleotides, the CDR3 is TGTGCCAGCAAAGGGATTTGGGGACAGGGTAGAACCGGGGAGCTGTTTTTT.

As for this clonotype: One end of the junction varies from germline; a read error may be responsible. The chain links TRBV7-2 to TRBJ2-2; tentatively, D is TRBD1 or TRBD2 (5 bases each). The CDR3 is 15 amino acids. CDR1 is SGHTA and CDR2 is FQGNSA in the germline V gene. The CDR3 protein is CASSLATVGTGELFF. The CDR3 DNA sequence: TGTGCCAGCAGCTTAGCGACAGTGGGCACCGGGGAGCTGTTCTTT.

This clonotype was recorded at least ten times. This chain links TRBV15 with TRBJ2-2; D is undetermined. The ends were cut back, 0 bases at V and 5 bases at J, with 4 bases in the middle. Germline V lookup: CDR1 LNHNV, CDR2 YYDKDF (reference sequence). The CDR3 is 13 residues long. The CDR3 DNA is TGTGCCACCAGCAGAGATCCGACCGGGGAGCTGTTTTTT. This encodes CATSRDPTGELFF.

This clonotype was detected many times. The rearrangement links TRBV28 to TRBJ2-7, with a weak D call TRBD2 (5 bases). Germline V gene lookup returns CDR1 MDHEN and CDR2 SYDVKM. With 3 bases removed from V and 7 bases from J, the gap between germline ends came to 10 bases. CDR3 length: 12 residues. DNA of the CDR3: TGTGCCAGCAGTTTGGCGGGTGGGGAGCAGTACTTC. Protein product: CASSLAGGEQYF.

This clonotype was counted at least ten times. CDR3 nucleotides: TGTGCCAGTAGTCTTGGACGGAGACAGAACACTGAAGCTTTCTTT. Translated, it gives CASSLGRRQNTEAFF. The chain links TRBV19 to TRBJ1-1; no reliable D call. CDR3 size: 15 residues. Germline loops: CDR1 LNHDA, CDR2 SQIVND (reference sequence). Trimming took off 5 bases at V and 1 base at J, with 14 bases between the two ends.

The V gene is TRBV28, the J gene TRBJ2-1, with 14 positions matching TRBD2. V gave up 3 bases and J gave up 8 bases; unmatched junction bases: 9. The CDR3 is made up of 17 amino acids. Germline-derived CDR1 and CDR2 are MDHEN and SYDVKM. The CDR3 DNA follows: TGTGCCAGCAGTTTGCCTCGACTAGCGGGAGGGACCTATGAGCAGTTCTTC. It codes for CASSLPRLAGGTYEQFF.

This clonotype has a count of ten or more. The chain carries TRBV5-4 and TRBJ1-1; a weak D match, TRBD1 (5 bases). Germline lookup yields CDR1 SGHNT and CDR2 YYREEE (reference sequence). The CDR3 spans 14 residues. The ends were cut back, 0 bases at V and 4 bases at J, with 10 bases in the middle. Written as DNA, the CDR3 is TGTGCCAGCAGCTTGGGGCAGGGTCGCACTGAAGCTTTCTTT. This sequence encodes CASSLGQGRTEAFF.

This clonotype was counted a few times. A far larger clone is one nucleotide away, so this likely arose from a read error. V usage is TRBV6-2 or TRBV6-3 and J usage is TRBJ2-7; D is ambiguous. The CDR3 length is 14 residues. Germline V lookup: CDR1 MNHEY, CDR2 SVGEGT. The chain's CDR3 is CASSYSQSSCEQYF. The DNA for the CDR3 is TGTGCCAGCAGTTACTCGCAGAGCTCCTGCGAGCAGTACTTC.

This clonotype came up many times. As DNA, the CDR3 is TGTGCCAGCAGCCAGGACGAACACTATGGCTACACCTTC. It encodes CASSQDEHYGYTF. The chain joins TRBV7-8 to TRBJ1-2; D unresolved. The CDR3 is made up of 13 amino acids. The germline V gene encodes CDR1 SGHVS and CDR2 FQNEAQ. The V and J ends lost 5 bases and 3 bases respectively, with 10 bases between them.

The sample holds many counts of this clonotype. CDR3 residues: CASSDRDRVYEQYF. Written as DNA, the CDR3 is TGTGCCAGCAGTGACCGGGACAGGGTCTACGAGCAGTACTTC. This chain links TRBV2 with TRBJ2-7, with 9 bases fitting TRBD1. This CDR3 comprises 14 residues. Germline V gene lookup returns CDR1 SNHLY and CDR2 FYNNEI. V trimming: 3 bases; J trimming: 3 bases; junction bases outside the gene matches: 3.

The chain joins TRBV10-3 to TRBJ2-3; D unresolved. The V gene lost 3 bases and the J gene lost 0 bases, with 7 bases spanning the gap. The germline V gene encodes CDR1 ENHRY and CDR2 SYGVKD. This CDR3 has 14 residues. CDR3 DNA sequence: TGTGCCATCAGTGACATGCATAGCACAGATACGCAGTATTTT. Its protein product is CAISDMHSTDTQYF.

The table lists this clonotype with many counts. This rearrangement joins TRBV3-1 to TRBJ1-5; a weak D match, TRBD1 (6 bases). Trimming cost V 2 bases and J 6 bases, with 14 bases left between them. Per germline, CDR1 LGHDT and CDR2 YNNKEL (reference sequence). This CDR3 region has 15 residues. The CDR3 sequence is CASSQSLQGGQPQHF. CDR3 nucleotides: TGTGCCAGCAGCCAAAGTCTACAGGGCGGTCAGCCCCAGCATTTT.

At least ten counts were recorded for this clonotype. V usage is TRBV14 and J usage is TRBJ2-3; 8 bases are shared with TRBD2. Germline CDR1 and CDR2: SGHDN and FVKESK. Losses at the gene ends were 0 bases for V and 3 bases for J; bases not matched to a gene: 5. The CDR3 is made up of 16 amino acids. The CDR3 region is CASSQDLAGPTDTQYF. In DNA, the CDR3 is TGTGCCAGCAGCCAAGATTTAGCGGGACCAACAGATACGCAGTATTTT.

The table lists this clonotype with a count of one. This may be a read error: a much more frequent sequence differs by one nucleotide. The J gene is TRBJ2-4, the V gene TRBV7-8; D is possibly TRBD1 (5 bases). CDR3 size: 17 residues. Germline V lookup: CDR1 SGHVS, CDR2 FQNEAQ. CDR3 sequence reads: CASSPRNTGLAKNIEYF. The CDR3 nucleotides are TGTGCCAGCAGCCCGCGAAACACAGGATTAGCCAAAAACATTGAGTACTTC.

This clonotype was counted once. A much larger clone lies a single base off, so this may be a read error. The chain combines TRBV6-1 with TRBJ1-1; perhaps TRBD1 as D (5 bases). Trimming removed 11 bases at V and 5 bases at J, with 12 bases between. The CDR3 extends over 11 amino acids. CDR1 is MNHNS and CDR2 is SASEGT in the germline V gene. The CDR3 region has the DNA TGTGCCGGAAAGACAGAAACTGAAGCTTTCTTT. It encodes CAGKTETEAFF.

Of note for this clonotype: A much more abundant neighbour one base away suggests this may be a read error. The chain links TRBV7-9 to TRBJ1-1, with D possibly TRBD1 on 6 matching bases. Germline values: CDR1 SEHNR, CDR2 FQNEAQ (reference sequence). CDR3 size: 13 residues. The V and J ends lost 1 base and 8 bases respectively, with 11 bases between them. For the CDR3, the DNA is TGTGCCAGCAGCTTAGGGTCGGACAGAGAAGCTTTCTTT. This gives the protein CASSLGSDREAFF.

V is TRBV14 and J is TRBJ1-2; D not resolved. V was clipped by 1 base and J by 4 bases, with 7 bases between them. In germline, CDR1 is SGHDN, CDR2 FVKESK. The CDR3 has 13 amino acids. Written as DNA, the CDR3 is TGTGCCAGCAGCCAAGGTTTTTTCTATGGCTACACCTTC. Amino acid sequence: CASSQGFFYGYTF.

This clonotype was seen just once. This sequence joins TRBV28 and TRBJ2-1; no clear D gene. CDR1 and CDR2 (germline): MDHEN, SYDVKM. The length of the CDR3 is 11 residues. Trimming shortened V by 9 bases and J by 8 bases, and 11 bases separated the two germline ends. CDR3 loop: CARSSSDEQFF. The CDR3 DNA reads TGTGCCAGAAGTAGCTCGGATGAGCAGTTCTTC. Full variable domain (rest looked up from reference TRBV28 and TRBJ2-1): DVKVTQSSRYLVKRTGEKVFLECVQDMDHENMFWYRQDPGLGLRLIYFSYDVKMKEKGDIPEGYSVSREKKERFSLILESASTNQTSMYLCARSSSDEQFFGPGTRLTVL.